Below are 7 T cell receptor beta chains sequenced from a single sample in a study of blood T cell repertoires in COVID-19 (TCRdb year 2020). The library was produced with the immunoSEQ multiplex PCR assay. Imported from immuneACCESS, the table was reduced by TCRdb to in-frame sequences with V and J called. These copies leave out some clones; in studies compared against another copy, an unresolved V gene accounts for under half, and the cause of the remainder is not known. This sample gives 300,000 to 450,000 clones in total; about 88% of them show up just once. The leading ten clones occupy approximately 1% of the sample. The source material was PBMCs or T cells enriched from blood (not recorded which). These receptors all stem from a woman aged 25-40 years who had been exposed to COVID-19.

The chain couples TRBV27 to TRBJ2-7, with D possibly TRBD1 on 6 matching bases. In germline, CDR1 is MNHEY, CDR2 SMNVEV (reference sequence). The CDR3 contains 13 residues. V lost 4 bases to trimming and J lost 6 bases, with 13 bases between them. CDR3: CASSSGTPPEQYF. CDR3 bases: TGTGCCAGCAGTTCCGGGACACCGCCCGAGCAGTACTTC.

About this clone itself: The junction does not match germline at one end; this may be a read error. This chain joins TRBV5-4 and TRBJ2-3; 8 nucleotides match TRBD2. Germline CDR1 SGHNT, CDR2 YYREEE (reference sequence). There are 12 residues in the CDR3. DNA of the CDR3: TGCATAGCGGGACCCCCCACAGATACGCAGTATTTT. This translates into CIAGPPTDTQYF.

CDR3 sequence reads: CSVEGTGHGNYGYTF. The CDR3 DNA is TGCAGCGTTGAGGGGACAGGGCATGGAAACTATGGCTACACCTTC. This chain uses TRBV29-1 with TRBJ1-2; 9 nucleotides line up with TRBD1. J gave up 2 bases and V 3 bases, and 7 bases lay outside the gene matches. The CDR3 is 15 residues long. Germline values: CDR1 SQVTM, CDR2 ANQGSEA.

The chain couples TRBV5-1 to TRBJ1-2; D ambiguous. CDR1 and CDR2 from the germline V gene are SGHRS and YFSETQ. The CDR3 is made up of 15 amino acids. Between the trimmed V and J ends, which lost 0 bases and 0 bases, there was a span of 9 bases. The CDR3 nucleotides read TGCGCCAGCAGCTTGGCTGGTGTAGCTAACTATGGCTACACCTTC. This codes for CASSLAGVANYGYTF.

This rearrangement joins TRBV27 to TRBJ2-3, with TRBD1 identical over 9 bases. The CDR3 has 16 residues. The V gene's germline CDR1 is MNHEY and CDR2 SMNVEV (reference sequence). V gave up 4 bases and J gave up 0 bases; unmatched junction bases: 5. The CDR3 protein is CASSWGQGPSTDTQYF. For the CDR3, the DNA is TGTGCCAGCAGTTGGGGACAGGGCCCGAGCACAGATACGCAGTATTTT.

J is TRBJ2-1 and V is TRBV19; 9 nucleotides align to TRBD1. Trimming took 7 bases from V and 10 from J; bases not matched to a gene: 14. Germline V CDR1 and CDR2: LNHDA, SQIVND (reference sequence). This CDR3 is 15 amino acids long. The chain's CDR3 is CASMLAGQGFREQFF. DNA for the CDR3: TGTGCCAGTATGCTGGCGGGACAGGGATTTCGGGAGCAGTTCTTC.

The CDR3 nucleotides read TGCGCCAGCAGGGAACAGGAATATGGCTACACCTTC. Translation: CASREQEYGYTF. The J gene is TRBJ1-2, the V gene TRBV5-1; possible D gene TRBD1, 5 bases. V was trimmed by 5 bases and J by 5 bases, leaving 10 bases between them. Per germline, CDR1 SGHRS and CDR2 YFSETQ. This CDR3 has 12 residues.